This T cell receptor beta chain was sequenced during a study of cytomegalovirus exposure and HLA in healthy donors (dated by TCRdb to 2015 to 2018). Regarding the complete study: An earlier analysis of under 600 of the donors reported about 250 Gb of sequence data and more than 90 million unique TCR beta sequences from roughly 180 million T cells. The T cell repertoires of 550 to 850 subjects were profiled by immunosequencing and related to cytomegalovirus serostatus. The genetic ancestry cluster associated with self-reported Caucasian donors included roughly 84% of the 300 to 400 genotyped donors. Besides the first cohort of roughly 660 subjects, a separate validation cohort made up of over a hundred different subjects was used. Across 398 genotyped donors of the cohort, an average of 235,054 unique TCR beta nucleotide sequences per donor were sequenced, and 15% to 20% of those sequences were non-productive. The study aimed to test whether cataloging public T cell receptors could reveal signatures of past pathogen exposure. Every discovery cohort repertoire had been produced on one sequencing platform. About 280 gigabases of sequencing data and tens of millions of unique TCR sequences were included in an early release covering roughly 600 HLA-typed donors. Because of strong linkage in the cohort, roughly five DR-DQ haplotypes were treated as single units for association and clustering. Rather than using new phenotypic data, the later analysis identified candidate immune exposures from TCR beta sequences and from how often those sequences occurred across donors. Alongside the repertoire data, information on donor age, sex, ethnicity and CMV serostatus was compiled. To decide whether each TCR beta V gene segment behaved as functional or pseudogenic, an earlier analysis of 587 of the donors relied on high-throughput TCR beta sequencing. HLA typing included class I and class II loci at four-digit resolution. Typing coverage differed by locus: A, B, C, DRB1 and DQB1 were typed in roughly 620-630 donors, DQA1 in about 560, DPA1 in around 600, and DPB1 in 472. The study combined high-throughput TCR immunosequencing, statistical association of individual TCRs with disease status, and machine learning to predict cytomegalovirus infection status. A later analysis re-examined previously published TCR beta repertoires from just over 650 donors and added high-resolution HLA genotyping to investigate patterns of TCR occurrence. Genome-wide SNP genotypes for about 65% of the roughly 670 donors were used in a later genetic analysis, which treated that subset as a discovery cohort. Study-level results and caveats: Some IMGT-functional V segments, including TRBV6-2 and TRBV6-3, could not be distinguished by the 87-base-pair reads and were therefore excluded. Several of the top co-occurrence clusters appeared to be linked to parvovirus B19, influenza, CMV and Epstein-Barr virus, according to a later analysis. The presence/absence analyses assumed that sequencing depth was roughly uniform across donors, and that assumption may not be true. Linkage disequilibrium might explain the correlated functional status among segregating V segments, but an unknown experimental factor could not be excluded. Because counts were too low, about 18 rarely observed V segments, including chromosome 9 orphons, were excluded from the earlier analysis of around 640 of the donors. In a later analysis, most CMV-associated TCR beta chains were found to appear HLA-restricted, with HLA associations seemingly driven largely by CMV exposure. In both the original and validation cohorts, the classifier was reported to diagnose cytomegalovirus status with high specificity and sensitivity. A later analysis associated 16,951 TCR beta sequences with specific HLA alleles at a false discovery rate of 0.05. A further reported finding was that TCR beta sequences accurately predicted the HLA-A and HLA-B alleles for most subjects in the first cohort. A few of the identified cytomegalovirus-associated TCR beta chains were confirmed in vitro to be specific for cytomegalovirus antigens. In a later analysis, the rate of TCR association differed among HLA loci, with DRB1 alleles having the most associated TCRs and HLA-C alleles having the fewest. According to the authors, the approach could potentially be generalized to other disease states and immunological phenotypes. A cluster of highly shared sequence variants was judged likely to represent a technical artifact of the sequencing pipeline. A later analysis found that HLA-associated TCR beta chains were more clonally expanded and had lower generation probabilities than equally common non-associated chains. In an earlier analysis of a few hundred of the donors, most TCR beta V segments were observed in productive rearrangements about 87% or about 30% of the time, broadly matching IMGT annotations. A later genetic analysis associated a missense DCLRE1C variant with V-gene and J-gene trimming of TCR beta chains, and an independent cohort replicated the association. Because HLA typing was unavailable for some donors at each locus, only the typed subset was used in association tests. While some public TCRs were present in many individuals, most TCR sequences turned up only very rarely across donors. The cohort was sequenced for TCR beta chains only, and without alpha or paired-chain data the features that could be detected were limited. The study gave a list of 150 to 200 TCR beta chains associated with cytomegalovirus. Assigning TCR associations to individual alleles was difficult when HLA alleles, especially DR and DQ, strongly co-occurred. For the cohort, immune exposure information was limited to CMV serostatus. Compared with the approximately 600-donor mean, donors in an Asian-associated ancestry cluster had fewer N-insertions in productive TCRs, according to a later genetic analysis.

Via the germline V gene (reference sequence), CDR1 is LNHNV and CDR2 YYDKDF. Cut back by 6 bases and 4 bases, the V and J ends lie 8 bases apart. From its cysteine to its phenylalanine, the CDR3 spans 12 amino acids. The CDR3 DNA has 36 bases and is translated from base 1. The cohort was made up of 666 healthy bone marrow donors. All cohort members were sampled while nominally healthy, although unrecorded immune exposures were likely present. The donor tested CMV seropositive and was one of the 289 seropositive cohort members. A peripheral blood sample was provided by each donor, and peripheral blood mononuclear cells were used for TCR beta sequencing. The Qiagen DNeasy Blood Extraction Kit was used to extract genomic DNA from the blood cell samples. Notes on this clone: Its recognized antigen is unknown.

The library was built by means of the immunoSEQ multiplex PCR assay. The multiplex PCR relied on a mix of 60 forward primers for TCR Vbeta segments and 13 reverse primers for TCR Jbeta segments. The CDR3 region of rearranged TCR beta genes was amplified from genomic DNA with a multiplex PCR assay. The Illumina HiSeq System was used to sequence the amplified TCR beta libraries as 87-base-pair reads. The authors processed their data as follows. Across the roughly 600 repertoires, a later analysis counted around 80 million unique TCR beta chains, 9.5 million to 12 million of which were shared by at least two donors. To remove PCR and sequencing errors, raw reads were error-corrected and collapsed into unique sequences using a nearest-neighbor algorithm that merged closely related sequences. To assign V, D and J gene segments, CDR3 sequences were aligned to IMGT reference sequences. For a sequence to be retained, a match of at least six nucleotides to both a V gene segment and a J gene segment was required. Rearrangements were called productive when the CDR3 lacked stop codons and stayed in frame with V and J; all others were non-productive. Following IMGT convention, CDR3 was defined as the stretch from the second conserved V-encoded cysteine to the conserved J-encoded phenylalanine. Sequences without an unambiguous match to a single V gene segment were excluded from the earlier analysis of approximately 560 of the donors. In an earlier analysis of some 590 of the donors, a V segment was called functional when productive rearrangements were above 56.7%, and segregating when the standard deviation between donors exceeded 5%. To diagnose cytomegalovirus status from the catalog of TCR beta chain sequences, a statistical classification framework was built. V and J gene assignment, in a later analysis, came from comparing TCR nucleotide sequences with IMGT/GENE-DB human TR gene sequences. Using the TCRdist pipeline, a later analysis assigned CDR3 sequences along with most-parsimonious VDJ recombination scenarios. In a later analysis, each TCR beta chain was defined by its CDR3 amino acid sequence together with its V-gene family, and reads without a unique V-gene family were excluded. In a later analysis, 450 to 600 highly shared, low-generation-probability nucleotide sequences were removed to address suspected cross-contamination and a sequencing artifact. For each public chain, a later analysis derived a clonal expansion index from normalized ranks of inferred template counts within each repertoire. In a later analysis, generation probabilities were computed using a VDJ recombination model fitted to out-of-frame rearrangements, and the results were checked against IGoR. Hypergeometric tests were used in a later analysis to score TCR-TCR, TCR-HLA and TCR-CMV co-occurrence, with a repertoire-size bias correction applied to the TCR pairs. To estimate false discovery rates, a later analysis permuted the HLA or CMV assignments 20 times. In a later analysis, co-occurring TCRs were grouped using DBSCAN, with TCRdist sequence similarity added in when clustering inside HLA-allele-positive subsets. For co-occurrence clustering, repertoires with fewer than 30,000 or more than 120,000 public chains were excluded, along with four or five repertoires with anomalous nucleotide sharing. The source is immuneACCESS, and TCRdb retained only in-frame sequences with V and J called. Part of the clones is not carried over; for the studies checked, unresolved V genes explain less than half of this, and the remainder is unexplained. V and J calls and clone size are those listed in that table; D and trimming were worked out from the DNA. The record for this sample contains around 70,000 clones. In total, the top ten clones hold 5% of the sample.

The sequence was obtained from a woman aged 40 to 50 in good health and CMV-seropositive. The chain is made from TRBV15 and TRBJ2-3; a tentative D call is TRBD1 (5 bases match). The sample comprised PBMCs. The nucleotide sequence is given as TGTGCCACCAGTATAGGGGCAGATACGCAGTATTTT. Its coded protein is CATSIGADTQYF.